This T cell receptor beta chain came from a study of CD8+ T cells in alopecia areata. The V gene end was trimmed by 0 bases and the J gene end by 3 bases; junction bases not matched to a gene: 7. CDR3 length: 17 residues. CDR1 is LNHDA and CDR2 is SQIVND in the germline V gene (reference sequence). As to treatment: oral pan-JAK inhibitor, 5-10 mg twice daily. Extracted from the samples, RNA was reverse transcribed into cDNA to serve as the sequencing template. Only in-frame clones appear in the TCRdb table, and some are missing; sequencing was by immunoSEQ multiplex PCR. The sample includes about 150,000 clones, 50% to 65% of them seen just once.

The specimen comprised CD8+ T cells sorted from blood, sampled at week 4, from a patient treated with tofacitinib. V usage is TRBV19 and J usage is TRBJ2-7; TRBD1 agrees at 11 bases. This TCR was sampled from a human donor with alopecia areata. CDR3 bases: TGTGCCAGTAGTATAGATTCGAGGACAGGGGGCCTCTACGAGCAGTACTTC. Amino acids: CASSIDSRTGGLYEQYF.